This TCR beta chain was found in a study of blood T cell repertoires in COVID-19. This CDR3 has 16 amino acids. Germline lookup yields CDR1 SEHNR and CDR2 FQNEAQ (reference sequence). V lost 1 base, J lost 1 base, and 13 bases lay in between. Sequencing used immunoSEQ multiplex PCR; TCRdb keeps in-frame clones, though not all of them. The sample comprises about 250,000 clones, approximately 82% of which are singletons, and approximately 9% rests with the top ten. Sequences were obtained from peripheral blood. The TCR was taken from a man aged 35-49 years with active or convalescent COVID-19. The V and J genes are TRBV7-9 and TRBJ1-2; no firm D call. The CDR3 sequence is CASSLGADFLNYGYTF. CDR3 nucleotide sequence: TGTGCCAGCAGCTTAGGCGCCGACTTCCTTAACTATGGCTACACCTTC.